Listed below are T cell receptor beta chains from one sample, sequenced in a study of T cells in Graves' hyperthyroidism and ophthalmopathy. TCRdb independently ran MiXCR on the multiplex PCR reads; one entry per CDR3 protein. The table shows approximately 560,000 distinct CDR3 sequences, with less than 20% occurring only once. Sequences were obtained from blood. The source is a woman in her 30s with Graves' hyperthyroidism. CDR3s include the opening cysteine and the closing phenylalanine or tryptophan. D genes are given only for firm matches. Some rows mark clone size as missing; the rest say once, few, many or name a class of expanded clone.

CDR3nt	CDR3aa	v_gene	d_gene	j_gene	abundance
TGCAGTGCTAGAGGGACAGGGAACACTGAAGCTTTCTTT	CSARGTGNTEAFF	TRBV20-1	TRBD1	TRBJ1-1	many
TGTGCCAGCAGCCAAGAGTTGGGGGGATACTACGAGCAGTACTTC	CASSQELGGYYEQYF	TRBV4-2	.	TRBJ2-7	few
TGTGCCAGCTCACCTTTAGACAGGGAGGGCGAGCAGTACTTC	CASSPLDREGEQYF	TRBV18	.	TRBJ2-7	many
TGTGCCAGCAGCCCGGACAGTACCTACAAGCAGTACTTC	CASSPDSTYKQYF	TRBV3-1	.	TRBJ2-7	.
TGTGCCATCAGTGCGGGGAGAACGAACACCGGGGAGCTGTTTTTT	CAISAGRTNTGELFF	TRBV10-3	.	TRBJ2-2	.
TGTGCCACCAGCAGTTGGAAGGGGGCGAACACCGGGGAGCTGTTTTTT	CATSSWKGANTGELFF	TRBV15	.	TRBJ2-2	many
TGTGCCAGCAGTTTTACCCGTCGGACCCAGTACTTC	CASSFTRRTQYF	TRBV12-3/TRBV12-4	.	TRBJ2-5	.
TGCAGCGCCGAGGGAAACCAAGAGACCCAGTACTTC	CSAEGNQETQYF	TRBV29-1	.	TRBJ2-5	.
TGTGCCAGCAGCTCCCTGGACCCACTTGGGATAGAGACCCAGTACTTC	CASSSLDPLGIETQYF	TRBV11-3	.	TRBJ2-5	many
TGTGCCACCAGCAGAGATCAGGGTGGGAGTCTAGATACGCAGTATTTT	CATSRDQGGSLDTQYF	TRBV15	.	TRBJ2-3	.
TGTGCCAGCAGCCTACCGGGACACAATCAGCCCCAGCATTTT	CASSLPGHNQPQHF	TRBV7-2	.	TRBJ1-5	many
TGCGCCAGCAGCCCGTCGACTAGCGGACGCACAGATACGCAGTATTTT	CASSPSTSGRTDTQYF	TRBV5-1	TRBD2	TRBJ2-3	.
TGTGCCAGCAGCGCCCACCAAGTGCCTTTTCAGTACTTC	CASSAHQVPFQYF	TRBV7-2	.	TRBJ2-4	many
TGTGCCTGCAGTTTGGGTAGGGGCTTCTACGAGCAGTACTTC	CACSLGRGFYEQYF	TRBV27	.	TRBJ2-7	once
TGTGCCAGTAGTTCACTGACAGGAATGAACACTGAAGCTTTCTTT	CASSSLTGMNTEAFF	TRBV19	.	TRBJ1-1	.
TGTGCCAGTAGGGCCCTAGTGCTAGGCACCGGGGAGCTGTTTTTT	CASRALVLGTGELFF	TRBV19	.	TRBJ2-2	.
TGTGCCAGCAGTCATGGGAGGGGCACTGAAGCTTTCTTT	CASSHGRGTEAFF	TRBV28	.	TRBJ1-1	many
TGTGCCAGCAGCGACGGGGGCAGCTCGAACACTGAAGCTTTCTTT	CASSDGGSSNTEAFF	TRBV6-1	.	TRBJ1-1	few
TGCAGTGCTAGAGGGACTAGCTCCTACGAGCAGTACTTC	CSARGTSSYEQYF	TRBV20-1	TRBD2	TRBJ2-7	many
TGTGCCTGGGGGAGGGACTCTACAACCTATGGCTACACCTTC	CAWGRDSTTYGYTF	TRBV30	.	TRBJ1-2	many
TGCAGTGCTAGAGATAGGGCTAGCGGGAGTTTCGAGACCCAGTACTTC	CSARDRASGSFETQYF	TRBV20-1	TRBD2	TRBJ2-5	many
TGCGCCAGCAGCTTGGTCCCCGGGACACCCAACAATGAGCAGTTCTTC	CASSLVPGTPNNEQFF	TRBV5-1	.	TRBJ2-1	.
TGCGCCAGCAGCCCGCGGACTAGCGGGAGGACCCTTGCCAAAAACATTCAGTACTTC	CASSPRTSGRTLAKNIQYF	TRBV7-2	TRBD2	TRBJ2-4	.
TGCGCCAGCAGCGGGCGGACTAGCTACACCGGGGAGCTGTTTTTT	CASSGRTSYTGELFF	TRBV5-1	TRBD2	TRBJ2-2	.
TGTGCCAGTAGTATCCCGGGCGTCCTGAACACTGAAGCTTTCTTT	CASSIPGVLNTEAFF	TRBV19	.	TRBJ1-1	few
TGTGCCAGCAGGGCGGGATGGGGACCTCAGCCCCAGCATTTT	CASRAGWGPQPQHF	TRBV6-2/TRBV6-3	.	TRBJ1-5	many
TGTGCCAGCAGTTTATCGGGGGGGCGTGAGCAGTTCTTC	CASSLSGGREQFF	TRBV27	.	TRBJ2-1	.